The present entry profiles one T cell receptor (beta chain) with its context. The data stem from a study of blood T cell repertoires in COVID-19. The length of the CDR3 is 16 residues. V lost 0 bases to trimming and J lost 10 bases; unmatched junction nucleotides: 9. Germline V gene sequence: CDR1 SGHTA, CDR2 FQGNSA. As originally analysed: Amplification with reference gene primers provided the estimates of nucleated cell counts. Assay: immunoSEQ multiplex PCR; the TCRdb copy retains only in-frame clones and omits some. The D gene and trimming were derived from the DNA, and the V and J assignments and clone size from that table. The repertoire includes some 250,000 clones, around 86% of them detected once, and approximately 7% sits in the top ten.

Input material: peripheral blood. This rearrangement joins TRBV7-2 to TRBJ2-4; TRBD1 matches at 10 bases. The receptor was derived from a woman aged 70-85 years with active or convalescent COVID-19. CDR3 amino acids: CASSLAYGTGEDIQYF. The CDR3 nucleotides read TGTGCCAGCAGCTTAGCCTACGGGACAGGGGAAGATATTCAGTACTTC.